This T cell receptor (beta chain) was sequenced for a study of Graves' ophthalmopathy and Graves' hyperthyroidism. General study findings and limits: Most expanded clonotypes in thyroid above 0.001 frequency also showed up in blood.

The study amplified TCR beta CDR3 regions using RNA transcripts. HTBI primers served in a first-round RT-PCR, which a second-round multiplex PCR followed. TCRdb fed the multiplex PCR reads into MiXCR, producing one record per CDR3 protein. The repertoire includes about 340,000 distinct CDR3 sequences, about a sixth of them detected once, and 12% sits in the top ten. A remark on this clonotype: Its target is not known.

The CDR3 has 14 amino acids. The trim removed 5 bases at V and 6 bases at J, leaving 4 bases unmatched. Germline V CDR1 and CDR2: SGHVS, FQNEAQ. V and J are TRBV7-8 and TRBJ2-2, with 9 bases lining up with TRBD1. The clonotype comes from an adult man with Graves' ophthalmopathy. What was sequenced was peripheral blood. The DNA for the CDR3 is TGTGCCAGCAGCGGACAGGGGTTAGCCGGGGAGCTGTTTTTT. Translation: CASSGQGLAGELFF.